This T cell receptor (beta chain) was sequenced in a study of blood T cell repertoires in COVID-19. The ends were cut back, 6 bases at V and 4 bases at J, with 16 bases in the middle. The CDR3 has 15 amino acids. Germline CDR1 is LGHDT and CDR2 is YNNKEL (reference sequence). How the authors handled the data: Amplified reference gene primers provided the basis for estimating nucleated cell counts. Assay used: immunoSEQ multiplex PCR; TCRdb lists only in-frame clones, some missing. From that table come the V and J calls and clone size; the DNA was used to work out D and trimming. The profile shows approximately 92,000 clones, 81% of them singletons.

The sequence derives from a man aged 55 to 70 with acute or convalescent COVID-19. The V gene is TRBV3-1 (or the pseudogene TRBV3-2), the J gene TRBJ2-1, with D perhaps matching TRBD2 (7 bases). The sequencing input was peripheral blood. The CDR3 DNA is TGTGCCAGCAGTCTCGTACGGGGGGCGTACAATGAGCAGTTCTTC. This gives the protein CASSLVRGAYNEQFF.